What follows is one T cell receptor (beta chain) and its context. Its specificity is not known. A much larger clone is a single base away; this may be a read error. The use of a sample-barcoded 5' primer and a J-beta primer mix characterized a second PCR of roughly 7 to 11 cycles. TCRdb reprocessed the 5' RACE reads with MiXCR, giving one entry per CDR3 protein. The sample lists 800,000 to 950,000 distinct CDR3 sequences, roughly 29% occurring once. The data were obtained in a study of blood T cells in healthy people across ages. Whole-study findings and limits: Long-lived donors exceeded aged donors in naive CD4+ cells and diversity.

In germline, CDR1 is SQVTM, CDR2 ANQGSEA. The CDR3 totals 15 residues. This sample also appeared in a second study, on T cells of mothers and their children.

The V gene is TRBV29-1, the J gene TRBJ2-1, with D maybe TRBD2 (6 bases). The better agreement between TRBJ2-7 and the DNA end casts doubt on the J call. This TCR was sampled from a woman aged 40 to 50 in good health. What was sequenced was blood. The CDR3 reads CSVEDSGDSYNEQYF. The CDR3, as DNA: TGCAGCGTTGAAGATAGTGGGGACTCCTACAATGAGCAGTACTTC.